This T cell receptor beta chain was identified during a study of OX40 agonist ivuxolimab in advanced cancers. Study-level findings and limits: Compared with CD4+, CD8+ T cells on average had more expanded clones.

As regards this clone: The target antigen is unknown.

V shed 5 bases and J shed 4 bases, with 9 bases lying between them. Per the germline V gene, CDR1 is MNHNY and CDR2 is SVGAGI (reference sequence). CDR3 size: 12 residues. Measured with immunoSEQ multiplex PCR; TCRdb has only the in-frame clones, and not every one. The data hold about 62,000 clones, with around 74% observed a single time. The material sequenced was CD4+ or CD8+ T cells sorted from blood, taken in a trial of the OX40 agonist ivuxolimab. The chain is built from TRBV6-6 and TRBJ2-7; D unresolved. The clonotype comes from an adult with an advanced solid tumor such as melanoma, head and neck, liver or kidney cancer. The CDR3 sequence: CASSKASYEQYF. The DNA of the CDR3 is TGTGCCAGCAGTAAGGCTTCTTACGAGCAGTACTTC.